This T cell receptor (beta chain) was sequenced in a study of human T cells and chemical hapten exposure. There are a few counts of this clonotype. Indicated time point: patch test 2, 6 weeks after DPC sensitization. As to treatment: therapeutic diphenylcyclopropenone sensitization with weekly scalp DPC. Germline V gene lookup returns CDR1 SGHAT and CDR2 FQNNGV. The CDR3 extends over 15 amino acids. V shed 5 bases and J shed 2 bases, with 12 bases lying between them. Each CDR3 protein gets one entry after TCRdb re-called the RACE reads with MiXCR. The sample lists approximately 69,000 distinct CDR3 sequences; 10% were seen once.

This sample comprised whole blood, obtained in connection with sensitization to the hapten diphenylcyclopropenone (DPC). The chain is built from TRBV11-2 and TRBJ2-2; no clear D gene. The source is a woman in her 50s with alopecia areata. Some clones in this sample may be carry-over from other donors' samples. The CDR3 DNA reads as TGTGCCAGCAGCCCGCGACGGGCCAACACCGGGGAGCTGTTTTTT. Translation: CASSPRRANTGELFF. The whole variable domain, remainder taken from reference TRBV11-2 and TRBJ2-2, is EAGVAQSPRYKIIEKRQSVAFWCNPISGHATLYWYQQILGQGPKLLIQFQNNGVVDDSQLPKDRFSAERLKGVDSTLKIQPAKLEDSAVYLCASSPRRANTGELFFGEGSRLTVL.